The clone carrying this TCR beta chain has ten or more counts. Its matching antigen is unknown. The data originate from a study of neurological immune-mediated disorders. Study-level findings and limits: Whereas HTLV-1-associated myelopathy showed the most TCR clonal expansion, multiple sclerosis showed the least, with levels below those of healthy controls. Private repertoires in all groups were suggested by the absence of shared CDR3 amino acid sequences among expanded clones across subjects.

A 10-nucleotide random UMI tagged transcripts in template-switch 5'RACE cDNA synthesis. In TCRdb, the 5' RACE reads were re-called with MiXCR into one record per CDR3 protein. The data contain more than 13,000 distinct CDR3 sequences, 10% of them singletons. Sequencing input: PBMCs. The receptor was isolated from a woman in her forties in good health.

The CDR3 protein is CASSPGLAKNIQYF. CDR3 nucleotide sequence: TGTGCCAGCAGCCCAGGGTTAGCCAAAAACATTCAGTACTTC. The chain carries TRBV5-6 and TRBJ2-4, with D maybe TRBD1 (5 bases). This CDR3 contains 14 residues. Trimming shortened V by 4 bases and J by 0 bases, and 8 bases separated the two germline ends. The germline V gene has CDR1 SGHDT and CDR2 YYEEEE.